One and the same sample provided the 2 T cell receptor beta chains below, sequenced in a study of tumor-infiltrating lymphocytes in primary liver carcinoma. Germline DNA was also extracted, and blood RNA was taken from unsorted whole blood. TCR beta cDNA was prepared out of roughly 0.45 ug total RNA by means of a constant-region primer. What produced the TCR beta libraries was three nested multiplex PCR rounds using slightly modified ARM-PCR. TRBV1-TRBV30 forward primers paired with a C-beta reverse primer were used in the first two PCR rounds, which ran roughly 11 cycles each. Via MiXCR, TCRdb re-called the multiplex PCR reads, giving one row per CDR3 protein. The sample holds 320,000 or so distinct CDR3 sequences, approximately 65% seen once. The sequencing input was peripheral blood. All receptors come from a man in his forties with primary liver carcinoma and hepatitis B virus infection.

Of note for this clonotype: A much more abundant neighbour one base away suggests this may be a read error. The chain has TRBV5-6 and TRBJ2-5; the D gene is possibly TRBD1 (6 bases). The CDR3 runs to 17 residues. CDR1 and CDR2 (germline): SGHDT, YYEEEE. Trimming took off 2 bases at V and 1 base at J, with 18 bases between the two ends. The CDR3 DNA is TGTGCCAGCAGCTTCTTAAGGTACCGGGACATCCAAGAGACCCAGTACTTC. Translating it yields CASSFLRYRDIQETQYF.

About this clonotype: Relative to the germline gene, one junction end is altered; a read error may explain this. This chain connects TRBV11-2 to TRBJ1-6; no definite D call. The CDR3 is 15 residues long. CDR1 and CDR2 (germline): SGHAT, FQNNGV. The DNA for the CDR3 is TGTGCCAGTAGCTTAGGTATAGCGTCGAATTCACTCCTCCACTTT. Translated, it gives CASSLGIASNSLLHF.